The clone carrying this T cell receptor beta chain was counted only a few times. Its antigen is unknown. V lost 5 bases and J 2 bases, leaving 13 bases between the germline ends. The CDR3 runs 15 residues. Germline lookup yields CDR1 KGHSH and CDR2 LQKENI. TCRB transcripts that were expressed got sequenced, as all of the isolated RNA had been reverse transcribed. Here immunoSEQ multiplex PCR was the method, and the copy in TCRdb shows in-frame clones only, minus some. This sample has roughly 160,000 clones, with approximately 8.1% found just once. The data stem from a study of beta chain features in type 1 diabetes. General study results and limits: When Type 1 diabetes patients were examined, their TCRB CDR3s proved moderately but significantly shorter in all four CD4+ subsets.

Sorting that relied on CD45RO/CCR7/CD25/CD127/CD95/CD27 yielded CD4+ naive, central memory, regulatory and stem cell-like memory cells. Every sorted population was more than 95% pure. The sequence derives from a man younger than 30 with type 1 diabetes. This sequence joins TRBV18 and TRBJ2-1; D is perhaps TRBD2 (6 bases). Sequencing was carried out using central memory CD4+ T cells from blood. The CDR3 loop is CASSLQPGAYNEQFF. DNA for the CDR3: TGTGCCAGCTCATTGCAACCGGGGGCCTACAATGAGCAGTTCTTC.